Shown below are 24 T cell receptor beta chains from a single sample sequenced in a study of blood T cell repertoires in COVID-19. Here immunoSEQ multiplex PCR was the method, and the copy in TCRdb shows in-frame clones only, minus some. The table lists nearly 40,000 clones, around 86% of them singletons, with approximately 19% in the top ten. Sequencing used peripheral blood. These receptors were obtained from a man aged 45 to 65 in a cohort sampled during active COVID-19.

The V and J genes are TRBV24-1 and TRBJ2-6, with D uncertain. This CDR3 has 16 amino acids. The V gene's germline CDR1 is KGHDR and CDR2 SFDVKD. V lost 2 bases and J lost 0, with 7 bases in between. CDR3 DNA sequence: TGTGCCACCAGTGATTCCCGGTCCTCTGGGGCCAACGTCCTGACTTTC. Translation gives CATSDSRSSGANVLTF.

V and J are TRBV3-1 (or the pseudogene TRBV3-2) and TRBJ2-2; D not certain. V was shortened by 0 bases and J by 9 bases, with 11 bases between the two germline ends. The CDR3 runs 14 residues. Per germline, CDR1 LGHDT and CDR2 YNNKEL (reference sequence). In DNA form, the CDR3 reads TGTGCCAGCAGCCAAGAACGAGAGTTGTGGGAGCTGTTTTTT. It is translated as CASSQERELWELFF.

The chain carries TRBV11-2 and TRBJ1-1; maybe TRBD1 (5 bases). Trimming removed 2 bases at V and 3 bases at J, with 16 bases between. CDR3 length: 16 residues. The germline gives CDR1 SGHAT, CDR2 FQNNGV. CDR3 nucleotides: TGTGCCAGCAGCTTACCTTGGGGGGGTCTGGACACTGAAGCTTTCTTT. Translating gives CASSLPWGGLDTEAFF.

The gene calls are TRBV18 and TRBJ1-1; 7 nucleotides match TRBD1. V lost 2 bases, J lost 1 base, and 1 base stayed unmatched. The CDR3 length is 14 residues. The germline V gene has CDR1 KGHSH and CDR2 LQKENI. CDR3 sequence (DNA): TGTGCCAGCTCACCAGGGACAGAGAACACTGAAGCTTTCTTT. This sequence encodes CASSPGTENTEAFF. Drawing the rest from reference TRBV18 and TRBJ1-1, the complete variable domain is NAGVMQNPRHLVRRRGQEARLRCSPMKGHSHVYWYRQLPEEGLKFMVYLQKENIIDESGMPKERFSAEFPKEGPSILRIQQVVRGDSAAYFCASSPGTENTEAFFGQGTRLTVV.

The rearrangement joins TRBV11-1 to TRBJ2-3; 13 bases are a match to TRBD2. Germline CDR1 is SGHAT and CDR2 is FQDESV (reference sequence). V shed 3 bases, J shed 5 bases, and the junction held 5 bases outside the gene matches. There are 16 residues in the CDR3. This CDR3 is CASSFARLAGGDTQYF. In DNA, the CDR3 is TGTGCCAGCAGCTTCGCTCGACTAGCGGGGGGAGATACGCAGTATTTT.

This clone was recorded only once. V is TRBV30 and J is TRBJ1-2; D remains ambiguous. The CDR3 has 13 residues. CDR1 and CDR2 from the germline V gene are GTSNPN and SVGIG (reference sequence). V lost 2 bases to trimming and J lost 1 base, with 8 bases between them. CDR3 sequence: CAWSFGGNYGYTF. CDR3 nucleotide sequence: TGTGCCTGGAGTTTTGGCGGTAACTATGGCTACACCTTC. Complete variable domain (other parts from reference TRBV30 and TRBJ1-2): SQTIHQWPATLVQPVGSPLSLECTVEGTSNPNLYWYRQAAGRGLQLLFYSVGIGQISSEVPQNLSASRPQDRQFILSSKKLLLSDSGFYLCAWSFGGNYGYTFGSGTRLTVV.

The count of this clone is one. The chain is built from TRBV6-5 and TRBJ2-1, with 8 bases aligning to TRBD2. The germline V gene has CDR1 MNHEY and CDR2 SVGAGI. There are 15 residues in the CDR3. The junction had 2 bases not matched to a gene; V was cut back by 0 bases and J by 4 bases. The DNA for the CDR3 is TGTGCCAGCAGTTACTCGCGGGAGGAGTACAATGAGCAGTTCTTC. Protein product: CASSYSREEYNEQFF.

This clone was recorded only once. This chain uses TRBV11-3 with TRBJ2-3; D unclear. Germline CDR1 SGHNT, CDR2 YENEEA. Trimming stripped 4 bases from V and 0 bases from J, with 11 bases between. CDR3 length: 15 residues. The CDR3 loop is CASSSREASTDTQYF. Written as DNA, the CDR3 is TGTGCCAGCAGCTCCCGAGAGGCTAGCACAGATACGCAGTATTTT. Full variable domain (missing parts from reference TRBV11-3 and TRBJ2-3): EAGVVQSPRYKIIEKKQPVAFWCNPISGHNTLYWYLQNLGQGPELLIRYENEEAVDDSQLPKDRFSAERLKGVDSTLKIQPAELGDSAVYLCASSSREASTDTQYFGPGTRLTVL.

The J gene is TRBJ1-1, the V gene TRBV19; TRBD1 matches at 8 bases. There are 11 residues in the CDR3. CDR1 and CDR2 (germline): LNHDA, SQIVND (reference sequence). V gave up 8 bases and J gave up 13 bases; unmatched junction bases: 9. CDR3 in DNA: TGTGCCAGTCAGTCATGGGACAGGCTTTTCTTT. Residues: CASQSWDRLFF.

This clone was seen only a few times. CDR3 loop: CASSFRQGPYEQYF. The CDR3 bases are TGTGCCAGCAGTTTCCGACAGGGGCCATACGAGCAGTACTTC. The chain recombines TRBV27 with TRBJ2-7; 8 bases agree with TRBD1. The CDR3 runs 14 residues. With 3 bases clipped from V and 4 bases from J, the junction kept 5 bases outside the gene matches. Germline V gene lookup returns CDR1 MNHEY and CDR2 SMNVEV (reference sequence).

This clone was found once. The chain is built from TRBV7-6 and TRBJ2-7, with D possibly TRBD1 on 6 matching bases. This CDR3 is built from 13 residues. The V and J ends lost 4 bases and 4 bases respectively, with 11 bases between them. Germline CDR1 reads SGHVS; CDR2 reads FNYEAQ. The CDR3, as DNA: TGTGCCAGCAGCTCCGGCAGGGGTTACGAGCAGTACGTC. Amino acid sequence: CASSSGRGYEQYV.

This chain connects TRBV9 to TRBJ1-1, with 10 bases lining up with TRBD1. This CDR3 comprises 16 residues. CDR1 SGDLS and CDR2 YYNGEE come from the germline V gene. The trim removed 0 bases at V and 0 bases at J, leaving 2 bases unmatched. Here the CDR3 DNA reads TGTGCCAGCAGCGTAGGGGACAGGGGTCTGAACACTGAAGCTTTCTTT. Its protein product is CASSVGDRGLNTEAFF.

Within the sample, this clone is medium-sized (0.01 to 0.1%). CDR3 bases: TGTGCCAGCAGTTACACGGCCTACGAGCAGTACTTC. Translating gives CASSYTAYEQYF. The rearrangement links TRBV6-2 or TRBV6-3 to TRBJ2-7; the D is unclear. This CDR3 has 12 amino acids. Deletions cut 2 bases from V and 2 bases from J, with 4 bases between. CDR1 and CDR2 (germline): MNHEY, SVGEGT.

The genes are TRBV5-6 and TRBJ1-1, with D possibly being TRBD1 (6 bases). CDR1 and CDR2 (germline): SGHDT, YYEEEE. The CDR3 has 11 residues. Between the trimmed V and J ends, which lost 8 bases and 10 bases, there was a span of 15 bases. CDR3 sequence reads: CASQGPQGAFF. DNA of the CDR3: TGTGCCAGTCAGGGACCACAGGGAGCTTTCTTT. Complete variable domain (other parts from reference TRBV5-6 and TRBJ1-1): DAGVTQSPTHLIKTRGQQVTLRCSPKSGHDTVSWYQQALGQGPQFIFQYYEEEERQRGNFPDRFSGHQFPNYSSELNVNALLLGDSALYLCASQGPQGAFFGQGTRLTVV.

The genes are TRBV7-9 and TRBJ1-1, with TRBD1 matching over 8 bases. Unmatched junction bases numbered 14, after V lost 4 bases and J lost 1 base. The length of the CDR3 is 18 residues. Germline CDR1 and CDR2: SEHNR and FQNEAQ (reference sequence). CDR3 sequence: CASSSTTIFTGGNTEAFF. Written as DNA, the CDR3 is TGTGCCAGCAGCTCAACAACCATTTTTACAGGGGGGAACACTGAAGCTTTCTTT. Variable domain in full (rest from reference TRBV7-9 and TRBJ1-1): DTGVSQNPRHKITKRGQNVTFRCDPISEHNRLYWYRQTLGQGPEFLTYFQNEAQLEKSRLLSDRFSAERPKGSFSTLEIQRTEQGDSAMYLCASSSTTIFTGGNTEAFFGQGTRLTVV.

This sequence joins TRBV5-6 and TRBJ2-7, with TRBD2 identical over 14 bases. Germline CDR1 SGHDT, CDR2 YYEEEE. The CDR3 runs to 16 residues. The J segment lost 6 bases and the V segment lost 3 bases, leaving 8 bases of the junction unmatched. This CDR3 reads CASSSWGLAGAGEQYV. CDR3 DNA: TGTGCCAGCAGCTCCTGGGGACTAGCGGGAGCGGGCGAGCAGTACGTC.

The CDR3 nucleotides are TGTGCCAGCAGTTCCATGCTAGATAGGGGTGGCTACACCTTC. It codes for CASSSMLDRGGYTF. This chain links TRBV27 with TRBJ1-2; weak D call: TRBD1 (5 bases). The CDR3 is made up of 14 amino acids. CDR1 MNHEY and CDR2 SMNVEV come from the germline V gene (reference sequence). Trimming shortened V by 4 bases and J by 7 bases, and 16 bases separated the two germline ends.

The gene calls are TRBV4-2 and TRBJ2-1; 7 bases agree with TRBD2. The CDR3 covers 18 residues. Germline V gene data show CDR1 as LGHNA and CDR2 as YNFKEQ. V lost 1 base to trimming and J lost 1 base; unmatched junction nucleotides: 10. This CDR3 is CASSQVLAEGTSYNEQFF. The CDR3 DNA is TGTGCCAGCAGCCAAGTCCTAGCGGAAGGAACTTCCTACAATGAGCAGTTCTTC.

The gene calls are TRBV9 and TRBJ2-1, with 12 bases identical to TRBD2. This CDR3 has 19 amino acids. Germline CDR1 reads SGDLS; CDR2 reads YYNGEE. J gave up 0 bases and V 3 bases, and 10 bases lay outside the gene matches. The CDR3 region has the DNA TGTGCCAGCAGCGACGTGGGACTAGCGGGCCCATCCTCCTACAATGAGCAGTTCTTC. The encoded protein is CASSDVGLAGPSSYNEQFF.

The DNA of the CDR3 is TGTGCCAGTAGTATAGACCGGGTGGCAACTAATGAAAAACTGTTTTTT. This gives the protein CASSIDRVATNEKLFF. The rearrangement links TRBV19 to TRBJ1-4; D is uncertain. This CDR3 has 16 amino acids. Trimming pared 0 bases from V and 0 bases from J, leaving 8 bases between. The germline gives CDR1 LNHDA, CDR2 SQIVND (reference sequence).

This chain joins TRBV27 and TRBJ1-1; D is uncertain. The V end lost 7 bases, the J end lost 1 base, and 10 bases lay between the germline ends. Germline V gene data show CDR1 as MNHEY and CDR2 as SMNVEV (reference sequence). The CDR3 runs 13 residues. The CDR3 region has the DNA TGTGCCAGCAAACTGTTTAGGAACACTGAAGCTTTCTTT. Translating it yields CASKLFRNTEAFF.

V gene TRBV4-3 combines with J gene TRBJ2-7, with 13 bases fitting TRBD2. The CDR3 spans 15 residues. Trimming cost V 4 bases and J 6 bases; bases outside gene matches: 6. Germline assignment: CDR1 LGHNA and CDR2 YSLEER. DNA of the CDR3: TGCGCCAGCAGCCGCGAACTAGCGGGGGGGGCCGAGCAGTACTTC. Translated, it gives CASSRELAGGAEQYF.

This sequence joins TRBV11-3 and TRBJ2-2; 8 bases are shared with TRBD2. This CDR3 spans 16 amino acids. Germline V gene lookup returns CDR1 SGHNT and CDR2 YENEEA. The V segment lost 5 bases and the J segment 7 bases; nucleotides outside the gene matches: 12. The CDR3 nucleotides are TGTGCCAGCAGCCTCGGGACTAGGGAAGTTCGCGGGGAGCTGTTTTTT. Its protein product is CASSLGTREVRGELFF.

The chain has TRBV13 and TRBJ2-5; weak D call: TRBD1 (6 bases). This CDR3 region has 15 residues. Trimming pared 5 bases from V and 8 bases from J, leaving 21 bases between. Looked up from germline, CDR1 is PRHDT and CDR2 is FYEKMQ (reference sequence). CDR3 DNA sequence: TGTGCCAGCAGCCGGACAGACGAAACCCAGCATACCCAGTACTTC. It is translated as CASSRTDETQHTQYF.